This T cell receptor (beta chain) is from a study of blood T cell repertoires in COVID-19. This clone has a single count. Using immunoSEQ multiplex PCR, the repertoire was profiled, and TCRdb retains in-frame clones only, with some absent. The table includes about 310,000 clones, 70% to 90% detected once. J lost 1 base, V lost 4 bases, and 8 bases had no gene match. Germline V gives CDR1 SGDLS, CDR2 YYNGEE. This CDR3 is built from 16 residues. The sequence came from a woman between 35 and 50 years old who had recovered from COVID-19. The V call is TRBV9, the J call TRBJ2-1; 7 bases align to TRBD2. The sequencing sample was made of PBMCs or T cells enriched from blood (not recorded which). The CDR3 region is CASSWGGRRSYNEQFF. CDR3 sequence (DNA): TGTGCCAGCAGCTGGGGGGGACGGAGATCCTACAATGAGCAGTTCTTC.